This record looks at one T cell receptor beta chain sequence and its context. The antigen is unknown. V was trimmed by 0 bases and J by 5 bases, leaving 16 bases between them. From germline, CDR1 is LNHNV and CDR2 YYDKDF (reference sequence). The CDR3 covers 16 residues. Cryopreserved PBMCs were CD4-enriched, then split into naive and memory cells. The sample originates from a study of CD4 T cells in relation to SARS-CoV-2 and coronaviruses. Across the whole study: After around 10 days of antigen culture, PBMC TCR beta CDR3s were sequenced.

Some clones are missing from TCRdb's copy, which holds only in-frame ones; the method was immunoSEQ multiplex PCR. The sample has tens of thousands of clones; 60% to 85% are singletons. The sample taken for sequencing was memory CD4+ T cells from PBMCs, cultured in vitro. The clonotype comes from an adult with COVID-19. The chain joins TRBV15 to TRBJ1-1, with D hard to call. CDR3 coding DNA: TGTGCCACCAGCAGAGACAGGTTGGGTAAGAGGACTGAAGCTTTCTTT. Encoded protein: CATSRDRLGKRTEAFF.